This T cell receptor beta chain is drawn from a study of a mutant IDH1 vaccine in newly diagnosed glioma. As for the study in general: Before enrollment, patients got radiotherapy alone, temozolomide alone, or mostly the combination.

This clone was counted a single time. No antigen is known for it. Per germline, CDR1 MRHNA and CDR2 SNTAGT. The ends were cut back, 6 bases at V and 3 bases at J, with 18 bases in the middle. CDR3 length: 15 amino acids. Some clones are missing from TCRdb's copy, which holds only in-frame ones; the method was immunoSEQ multiplex PCR. The sample includes fewer than 35,000 clones, roughly 80% of them seen just once. Time point reported: week 35, safety follow-up. Every single dose of the vaccine, 300 ug of mutant IDH1 20-mer peptide, came with topical imiquimod. The origin of this receptor is a young man with glioma. The material was PBMCs, obtained from a glioma patient whose treatment included an IDH1 peptide vaccine. The chain is built from TRBV6-4 and TRBJ2-7, with D tentatively TRBD2 (6 bases). CDR3 protein: CASSPSGDPHYEQYF. In nucleotides, the CDR3 is TGTGCCAGCAGCCCCTCGGGGGACCCCCACTACGAGCAGTACTTC.